The clone carrying this TCR beta chain was counted at least ten times. Its antigen remains unidentified. This specimen belongs to a study of identical twins. Study-level results: Zero-insertion analyses could be partly confounded by invariant MAIT and iNKT cells.

The germline gives CDR1 MDHEN, CDR2 SYDVKM. V shed 3 bases, J shed 3 bases, and the junction held 6 bases outside the gene matches. The CDR3 covers 16 residues. TCRdb used MiXCR to reprocess the 5' RACE reads, holding one entry per CDR3 protein. The sample consists of about 660,000 distinct CDR3 sequences, roughly 8% of them appearing once. This sample was also put to use in a study of yellow fever vaccine responses in identical twins.

Sequenced material: PBMCs. This receptor was identified in a woman aged 18 to 35 in good health. The V call is TRBV28, the J call TRBJ2-2; TRBD1 matches 8 bases. CDR3 loop: CASSLRTGYDTGELFF. CDR3 DNA: TGTGCCAGCAGTTTGAGGACAGGGTACGACACCGGGGAGCTGTTTTTT.